This TCR beta chain was found in a study of PD-1 blockade in classical Hodgkin lymphoma. CDR1 MRHNA and CDR2 SNTAGT come from the germline V gene. This CDR3 has 14 residues. The V gene lost 8 bases and the J gene lost 0 bases, with 10 bases spanning the gap. Using immunoSEQ multiplex PCR, the repertoire was profiled, and TCRdb retains in-frame clones only, with some absent. This table has some 30,000 clones, less than 75% appearing once. Of note for this clone: What it recognizes is unknown.

General study results and limits: It was CD4+ TCR diversity, not CD8+, that rose significantly by C4D1. Why the repertoires differ is still unclear, perhaps disease activity or prior therapy. Complete responders had baseline diversity similar to newly diagnosed patients.

Every patient was affected by relapse after autologous stem cell transplantation, while exposure to brentuximab vedotin was not uniform. The origin of this receptor is a human donor with classical Hodgkin lymphoma. The specimen was peripheral blood mononuclear cells (PBMCs), collected before the second cycle of nivolumab. The V and J genes are TRBV6-4 and TRBJ2-2; no reliable D call. The CDR3 reads CASRQSANTGELFF. In nucleotides, the CDR3 is TGTGCCAGCCGGCAGTCCGCGAACACCGGGGAGCTGTTTTTT.